The 3 T cell receptor beta chains listed next were all sequenced from one sample in a study of early T cells in non-severe SARS-CoV-2 infection. TCRdb redid the calling of the 5' RACE reads with MiXCR, one entry per CDR3 protein. The table records 30,000 to 35,000 distinct CDR3 sequences, more than 5% of them present only once. The sequencing sample was made of whole blood. The origin of the receptors is an adult who was a healthcare worker with PCR-confirmed SARS-CoV-2 infection or an uninfected control (not recorded which).

The V gene is TRBV4-3, the J gene TRBJ1-6; the D gene is possibly TRBD1 (6 bases). The CDR3 is made up of 17 amino acids. Per germline, CDR1 LGHNA and CDR2 YSLEER. V lost 4 bases and J 7 bases, leaving 20 bases between the germline ends. The CDR3 is CASSLQAGGADNSPLHF. CDR3 nucleotide sequence: TGCGCCAGCAGCCTCCAGGCGGGGGGCGCGGACAATTCACCCCTCCACTTT.

This clonotype was observed at least ten times. This chain uses TRBV24-1 with TRBJ2-3; a weak D match, TRBD1 (6 bases). CDR1 is KGHDR, CDR2 SFDVKD, per germline. V was trimmed by 3 bases and J by 2 bases, leaving 14 bases between them. The CDR3 is made up of 16 amino acids. The CDR3: CATSDQRDTYTDTQYF. CDR3 DNA: TGTGCCACCAGTGATCAACGGGACACTTACACAGATACGCAGTATTTT.

This clonotype was detected ten times or more. The chain uses TRBV6-2 or TRBV6-3 and TRBJ2-7; D unresolved. Germline V gene sequence: CDR1 MNHEY, CDR2 SVGEGT. The CDR3 sequence is 12 residues long. Trimming pared 6 bases from V and 2 bases from J, leaving 8 bases between. CDR3 bases: TGTGCCAGCAGGGAACGGGCCTACGAGCAGTACTTC. Its protein product is CASRERAYEQYF.